The 3 T cell receptor beta chains presented below share a single source sample, sequenced in a study of shared clonotypes between healthy human individuals. The data were produced by immunoSEQ multiplex PCR, yet TCRdb's version contains in-frame clones alone and is incomplete. Here the sample spans about 2.3 million clones, 92% being singletons. What was sequenced was naive CD4+ T cells from PBMCs. The subset: CD45RA+ positively selected. These receptors originate from a man younger than 35 in good health. Some clones in this sample may be carry-over from other donors' samples.

This clone was found once. At one end, the junction sequence differs from germline, possibly due to a read error. This chain joins TRBV7-9 and TRBJ1-3; no firm D call. Germline V lookup: CDR1 SEHNR, CDR2 FQNEAQ (reference sequence). The CDR3 has 12 residues. The CDR3 loop is CASSPSAGLHLF. For the CDR3, the DNA is TGTGCCAGCAGCCCGTCTGCGGGCCTCCACCTGTTT.

The chain employs TRBV5-8 and TRBJ2-5; TRBD2 might be the D (6 bases). Germline values: CDR1 SGHTS, CDR2 YDEGEE. This CDR3 has 14 residues. Trimming removed 2 bases at V and 5 bases at J, with 13 bases between. The chain's CDR3 is CASSFEGGGETQYF. Here the CDR3 DNA reads TGTGCCAGCAGCTTTGAGGGAGGAGGGGAGACCCAGTACTTC.

CDR3 sequence (DNA): TGCGCCAGCAGCTTGAATACGGTAAATGAGCAGTTCTTC. It specifies CASSLNTVNEQFF. The chain carries TRBV5-1 and TRBJ2-1, with D unclear. The V end lost 1 base, the J end lost 7 bases, and 9 bases lay between the germline ends. The CDR3 consists of 13 residues. The V gene's germline CDR1 is SGHRS and CDR2 YFSETQ.